This paragraph covers one T cell receptor (beta chain) sequence. The CDR3 covers 12 residues. Germline V lookup: CDR1 LGHDT, CDR2 YNNKEL (reference sequence). The data belong to a study of monozygotic twins with inflammatory bowel disease. TCRdb reanalyzed the 5' RACE reads, giving one entry per CDR3 protein sequence and no DNA. The sample holds fewer than 200,000 distinct CDR3 sequences. The rearrangement links TRBV3-1 to TRBJ2-2; checking the TCRdb D call of TRBD2 is not possible without DNA. The sample was blood. The TCR comes from a human donor with ulcerative colitis or Crohn's disease, or a healthy co-twin of an affected twin (not recorded which). The CDR3 protein is CASSPGTAGLFF.